The rows below give T cell receptor beta chains drawn from one sample of a study of Graves' ophthalmopathy and Graves' hyperthyroidism. TCRdb passed the multiplex PCR reads through MiXCR, listing each CDR3 protein once. Among hundreds of thousands of distinct CDR3 sequences, 22% were seen once, and the ten largest hold approximately 6.9%. Source material: peripheral blood. The receptors were gathered from a woman younger than 30 with stable Graves' hyperthyroidism. Some clones in this sample may be carry-over from other donors' samples. CDR3s leave out the opening cysteine and the closing phenylalanine or tryptophan.

V | CDR3
TRBV11-2 | ASSLVPGGGVGTEAF
TRBV5-6 | ASSIDRSSYNSPLH
TRBV4-2 | ASSQRDTNQPQH
TRBV30 | AFSDSGQPQH
TRBV6-1 | ASILAGQGFGEAF
TRBV28 | ASFGKYPNYGYT
TRBV6-1 | ASSLLTGIGNQPQH
TRBV20-1 | SADPGTGAPEQY
TRBV6-1 | ASSEAQQGFTEAF
TRBV2 | ASSARTAYSNQPQH
TRBV28 | ASKGPLYT
TRBV30 | AWSVIPGQGTSPLH
TRBV28 | ASRVNRGSQPQH
TRBV12-3/TRBV12-4 | ASSTGRPNYSNQPQH
TRBV6-1 | ASSLYRGPGELF
TRBV20-1 | SATDRGYGYT
TRBV2 | ASSQPGTSNTEAF
TRBV12-3/TRBV12-4 | ASSLGRLGSYGYT
TRBV5-1 | ASSEEGGVGNTIY
TRBV12-3/TRBV12-4 | ASSPAAGALRTEAF
TRBV6-5 | ASMQLAQETQY